This TCR beta chain is drawn from a study of shared clonotypes between healthy human individuals. The study, taken as a whole, reports: On the whole, naive subsets had larger estimated richness than memory subsets had.

As concerns this clone: Its antigen is undetermined.

CDR1 is MNHNS, CDR2 SASEGT, per germline. Trimming pared 7 bases from V and 1 base from J, leaving 10 bases between. The CDR3 spans 14 residues. TCRdb's copy holds only in-frame clones and misses some; the assay was immunoSEQ multiplex PCR. The sample has approximately 330,000 clones, about 70% seen once. In the CD4+ fraction, cells were divided into CD45RA+ naive and CD45RA-negative memory subsets. The source material was memory CD4+ T cells sorted from blood. Described subset: CD45RA-negative fraction. The chain couples TRBV6-1 to TRBJ2-2; D is possibly TRBD1 (6 bases). This receptor was identified in a man aged 25-40 years in good health. The CDR3, as DNA: TGTGCCAGCAACAAACAGGGGAACACCGGGGAGCTGTTTTTT. Protein product: CASNKQGNTGELFF.